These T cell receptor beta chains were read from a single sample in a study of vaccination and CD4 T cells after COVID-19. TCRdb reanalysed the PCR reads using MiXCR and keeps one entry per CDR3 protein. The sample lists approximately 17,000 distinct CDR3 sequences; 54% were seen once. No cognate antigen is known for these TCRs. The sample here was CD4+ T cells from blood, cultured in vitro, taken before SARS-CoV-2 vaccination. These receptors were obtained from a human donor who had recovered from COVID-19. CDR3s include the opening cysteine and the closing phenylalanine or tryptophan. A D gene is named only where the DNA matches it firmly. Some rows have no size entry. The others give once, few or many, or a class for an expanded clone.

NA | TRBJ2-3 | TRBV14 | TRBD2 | CASSPRGGTDTQYF | TGTGCCAGCAGCCCCCGGGGGGGCACAGATACGCAGTATTTT
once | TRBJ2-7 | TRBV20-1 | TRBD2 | CSASDPRGSSYEQYF | TGCAGTGCGTCCGATCCGCGCGGGAGTTCCTACGAGCAGTACTTC
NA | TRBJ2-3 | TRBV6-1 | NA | CASSASDRTDTQYF | TGTGCCAGCAGCGCTTCCGACAGGACAGATACGCAGTATTTT
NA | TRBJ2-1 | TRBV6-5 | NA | CASSSPNPPGAWQFF | TGTGCCAGCAGTTCACCAAACCCACCTGGCGCGTGGCAGTTCTTC
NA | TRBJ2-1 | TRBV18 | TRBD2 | CASSPRLAGGGDEQFF | TGTGCCAGCTCACCAAGACTAGCGGGAGGAGGCGATGAGCAGTTCTTC
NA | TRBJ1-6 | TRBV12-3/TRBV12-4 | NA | CASSFKGGDSPLHF | TGTGCCAGCAGTTTCAAGGGGGGAGATTCACCCCTCCACTTT
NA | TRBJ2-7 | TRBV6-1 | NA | CASRVGASYEQYF | TGTGCCAGCAGGGTCGGGGCCTCCTACGAGCAGTACTTC
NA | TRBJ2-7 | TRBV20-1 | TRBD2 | CSANPLGGDYQYEQYF | TGCAGTGCTAACCCCCTTGGTGGGGACTACCAATACGAGCAGTACTTC
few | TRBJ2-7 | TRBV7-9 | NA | CASSLDSASDEQYF | TGTGCCAGCAGCTTAGACAGCGCGTCGGACGAGCAGTACTTC
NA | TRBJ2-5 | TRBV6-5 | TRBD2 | CASSYPGLAGGRVRETQYF | TGTGCCAGCAGCTACCCGGGACTAGCGGGAGGGCGTGTCCGGGAGACCCAGTACTTC
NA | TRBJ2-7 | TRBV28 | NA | CAAISRASRFREQYF | TGTGCCGCCATATCCAGGGCTAGCAGGTTCCGCGAGCAGTACTTC
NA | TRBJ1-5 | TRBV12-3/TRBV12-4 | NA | CASSPNVGYQPQHF | TGTGCCAGCTCCCCTAACGTTGGGTATCAGCCCCAGCATTTT
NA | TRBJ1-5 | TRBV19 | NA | CASTAGDQPQHF | TGTGCCAGTACCGCAGGGGATCAGCCCCAGCATTTT
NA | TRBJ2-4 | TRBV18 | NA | CASSSPTVNIQYF | TGTGCCAGCTCCTCCCCGACAGTAAACATTCAGTACTTC
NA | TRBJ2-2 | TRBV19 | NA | CASNPGVTGELFF | TGTGCCAGTAACCCGGGAGTCACCGGGGAGCTGTTTTTT
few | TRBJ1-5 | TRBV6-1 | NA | CASSAQRAAGNQPQHF | TGTGCCAGCAGTGCTCAAAGAGCCGCCGGCAATCAGCCCCAGCATTTT
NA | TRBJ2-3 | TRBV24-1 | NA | CATSDPRPTSTDTQYF | TGTGCCACCAGTGACCCCAGACCCACTAGCACAGATACGCAGTATTTT
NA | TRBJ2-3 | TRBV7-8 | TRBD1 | CASGGGQGARITSTDTQYF | TGTGCCAGCGGGGGGGGACAGGGGGCGCGGATCACCTCCACAGATACGCAGTATTTT
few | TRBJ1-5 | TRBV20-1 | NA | CSASRPTAYRVGVFWSNQPQHF | TGCAGTGCTAGTCGCCCTACTGCATACAGGGTGGGGGTATTTTGGAGCAATCAGCCCCAGCATTTT
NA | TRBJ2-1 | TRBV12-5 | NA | CASGLANEQFF | TGTGCTAGTGGTTTGGCCAATGAGCAGTTCTTC
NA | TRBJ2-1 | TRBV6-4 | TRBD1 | CASSDSTGHNEQFF | TGTGCCAGCAGTGACTCGACAGGGCACAATGAGCAGTTCTTC
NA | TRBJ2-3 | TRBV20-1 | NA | CSARVNTGSPDTQYF | TGCAGTGCTAGAGTTAATACCGGGAGCCCAGATACGCAGTATTTT
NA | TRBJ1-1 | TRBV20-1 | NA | CSARALRTGNTEAFF | TGCAGTGCTAGAGCCCTACGGACGGGCAACACTGAAGCTTTCTTT
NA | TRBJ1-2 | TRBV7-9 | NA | CASSPWEVPNYGYTF | TGTGCCAGCAGCCCCTGGGAGGTCCCTAACTATGGCTACACCTTC
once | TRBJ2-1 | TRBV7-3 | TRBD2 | CASSYQRNSGRGRYNEQFF | TGTGCCAGCAGCTACCAGAGGAATAGCGGGAGGGGAAGATACAATGAGCAGTTCTTC
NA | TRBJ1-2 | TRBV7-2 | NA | CASSAGRRYGYTF | TGTGCCAGCAGCGCGGGTCGGAGGTATGGCTACACCTTC
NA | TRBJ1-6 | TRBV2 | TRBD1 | CASGGQGPPLHF | TGTGCCAGCGGAGGACAGGGCCCACCCCTCCACTTT
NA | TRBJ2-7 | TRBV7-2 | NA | CASSLVRGEQYF | TGTGCCAGCAGCTTAGTGCGGGGAGAGCAGTACTTC
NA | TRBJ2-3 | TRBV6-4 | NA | CASSEGRGNTNTDTQYF | TGTGCCAGCAGTGAGGGTAGAGGGAACACAAACACAGATACGCAGTATTTT
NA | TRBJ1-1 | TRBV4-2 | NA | CASALGYMNTEAFF | TGTGCCAGCGCACTAGGATACATGAACACTGAAGCTTTCTTT
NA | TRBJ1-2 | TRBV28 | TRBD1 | CASSPDRASYTF | TGTGCCAGCAGTCCGGACAGGGCGAGCTACACCTTC
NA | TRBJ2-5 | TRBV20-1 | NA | CSARQGETQYF | TGCAGTGCTAGGCAGGGCGAGACCCAGTACTTC
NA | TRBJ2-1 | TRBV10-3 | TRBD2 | CAIGTTSGPSSYNEQFF | TGTGCCATCGGAACAACTAGCGGCCCAAGCTCCTACAATGAGCAGTTCTTC
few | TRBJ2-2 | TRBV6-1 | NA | CASSEEPTSGELFF | TGTGCCAGCAGTGAAGAGCCGACTTCCGGGGAGCTGTTTTTT
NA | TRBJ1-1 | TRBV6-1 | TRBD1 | CASSATGKNTEAFF | TGTGCCAGCAGCGCGACAGGGAAGAACACTGAAGCTTTCTTT
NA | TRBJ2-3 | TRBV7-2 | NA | CASSLGEHTQYF | TGTGCCAGCAGTTTAGGAGAGCATACGCAGTATTTT
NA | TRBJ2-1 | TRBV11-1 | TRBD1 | CASSLYARGRNEQFF | TGTGCCAGCAGCTTATACGCCAGGGGGCGCAATGAGCAGTTCTTC
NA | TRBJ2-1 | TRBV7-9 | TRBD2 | CASSPRGGPRVGLAVLNEQFF | TGTGCCAGCAGCCCACGGGGGGGTCCCAGGGTTGGACTAGCGGTTCTCAATGAGCAGTTCTTC
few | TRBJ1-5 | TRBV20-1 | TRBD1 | CSARDISDRGLESNQPQHF | TGCAGTGCTAGAGATATTAGTGACAGGGGGCTTGAAAGCAATCAGCCCCAGCATTTT
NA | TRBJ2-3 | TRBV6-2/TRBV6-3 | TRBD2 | CASRAIGWASGTPYKADTQYF | TGTGCCAGCAGGGCAATCGGCTGGGCTAGCGGGACCCCCTACAAGGCAGATACGCAGTATTTT
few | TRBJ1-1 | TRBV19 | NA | CASSIGMNTEAFF | TGTGCCAGTAGTATAGGCATGAACACTGAAGCTTTCTTT
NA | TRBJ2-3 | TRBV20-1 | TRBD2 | CSARGSILDPTSGSAADTQYF | TGCAGTGCTAGAGGCTCCATTTTGGACCCGACTAGCGGGAGTGCGGCAGATACGCAGTATTTT
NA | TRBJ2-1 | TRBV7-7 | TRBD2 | CASSTRLAGFNEQFF | TGTGCCAGCAGCACTCGACTAGCGGGATTCAATGAGCAGTTCTTC
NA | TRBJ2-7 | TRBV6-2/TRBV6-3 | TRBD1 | CASSYSTGGYEQYF | TGTGCCAGCAGTTACTCGACAGGGGGCTACGAGCAGTACTTC
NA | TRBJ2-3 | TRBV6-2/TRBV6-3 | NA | CASSLDFAARTDTQYF | TGTGCCAGCAGTTTAGATTTTGCGGCTCGCACAGATACGCAGTATTTT
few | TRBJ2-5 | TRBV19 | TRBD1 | CASSKPSGGGKETQYF | TGTGCCAGTAGCAAACCCTCAGGGGGCGGAAAGGAGACCCAGTACTTC
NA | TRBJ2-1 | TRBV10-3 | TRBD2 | CAIHPSGTYNEQFF | TGTGCCATACACCCTAGCGGTACCTACAATGAGCAGTTCTTC
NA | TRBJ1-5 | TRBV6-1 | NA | CASSDGGHSNQPQHF | TGTGCCAGCAGTGACGGGGGCCATAGCAATCAGCCCCAGCATTTT
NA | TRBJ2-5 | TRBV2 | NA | CASSEARDIQETQYF | TGTGCCAGCAGTGAAGCGCGGGACATCCAAGAGACCCAGTACTTC
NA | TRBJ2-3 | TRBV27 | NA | CASSSRTDTQYF | TGTGCCAGCAGTTCGAGGACAGATACGCAGTATTTT
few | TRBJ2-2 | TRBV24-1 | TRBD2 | CATSDLAGGETGELFF | TGTGCCACCAGTGATCTAGCGGGAGGTGAGACCGGGGAGCTGTTTTTT
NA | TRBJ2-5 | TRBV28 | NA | CASSLQETQYF | TGTGCCAGCAGTTTACAAGAGACCCAGTACTTC
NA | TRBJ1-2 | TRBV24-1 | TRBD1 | CATSDENRGNYGYTF | TGTGCCACCAGTGATGAGAACAGGGGTAACTATGGCTACACCTTC
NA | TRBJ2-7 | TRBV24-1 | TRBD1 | CATGSSTGANSYEQYF | TGTGCCACCGGCAGCTCTACAGGGGCCAACTCCTACGAGCAGTACTTC
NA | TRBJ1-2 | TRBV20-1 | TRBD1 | CSAPNSGQGNYGYTF | TGCAGTGCTCCAAACTCGGGACAGGGGAACTATGGCTACACCTTC